Listed below are T cell receptor beta chains from one sample, sequenced in a study of vaccination and CD4 T cells after COVID-19. No antigen is known for these receptors. TCRdb itself ran the PCR reads through MiXCR, one entry per CDR3 protein. The sample carries fewer than 12,000 distinct CDR3 sequences, around 20% recorded once. The specimen comprised CD4+ T cells from blood, cultured in vitro, sampled after SARS-CoV-2 vaccination. Receptor source: a human donor who had recovered from COVID-19. The CDR3 runs from the conserved cysteine through the conserved F or W. A D gene is named only where the DNA matches it firmly. Only some rows state a clone size, as once, few, many or a class for expanded clones.

TRBD1	NA	TRBV27	TRBJ2-5	CASRDLGQGEETQYF	TGTGCCAGCAGAGATTTGGGACAGGGGGAAGAGACCCAGTACTTC
NA	few	TRBV20-1	TRBJ1-1	CSASLMGKALSSFTEAFF	TGCAGTGCTAGTCTAATGGGTAAAGCTCTAAGTTCGTTCACTGAAGCTTTCTTT
NA	NA	TRBV7-2	TRBJ2-7	CASSLADRSHYEQYF	TGTGCCAGCAGCTTAGCCGACAGGTCCCACTACGAGCAGTACTTC
TRBD1	few	TRBV15	TRBJ1-3	CATSLGGAGNTIYF	TGTGCCACCAGTCTAGGGGGCGCTGGAAACACCATATATTTT
NA	few	TRBV7-3	TRBJ1-1	CASSLNGFGGFADTEAFF	TGTGCCAGCAGCTTAAATGGTTTTGGAGGGTTTGCGGACACTGAAGCTTTCTTT
TRBD2	few	TRBV6-4	TRBJ2-1	CASSDSASGSRSYNEQFF	TGTGCCAGCAGTGACTCGGCTAGCGGGAGTCGGTCCTACAATGAGCAGTTCTTC
NA	NA	TRBV29-1	TRBJ2-7	CSAERGPYEQYF	TGCAGCGCTGAACGCGGCCCCTACGAGCAGTACTTC
TRBD2	medium-sized	TRBV20-1	TRBJ2-5	CSARDLWEGRGTQYF	TGCAGTGCTAGAGATCTGTGGGAGGGCCGAGGGACCCAGTACTTC
NA	NA	TRBV20-1	TRBJ2-7	CSAGTPNRNGEQYF	TGCAGTGCTGGGACACCTAACAGGAATGGCGAGCAGTACTTC
NA	NA	TRBV20-1	TRBJ2-6	CSARAGANVLTF	TGCAGTGCTAGGGCCGGGGCCAACGTCCTGACTTTC
TRBD1	medium-sized	TRBV7-2	TRBJ1-3	CASSATGSTIYF	TGTGCCAGCAGCGCGACAGGGAGCACCATATATTTT
NA	NA	TRBV6-2/TRBV6-3	TRBJ2-4	CASSYRIGGVNIQYF	TGTGCCAGCAGTTACAGAATAGGGGGAGTGAACATTCAGTACTTC
NA	once	TRBV21-1	TRBJ1-1	CASSRQDAEAFF	TGTGCCAGCAGTAGGCAGGACGCTGAAGCTTTCTTT
NA	few	TRBV27	TRBJ2-7	CASSARDFSYEQYF	TGTGCCAGCAGCGCACGGGACTTCTCCTACGAGCAGTACTTC
NA	large	TRBV6-1	TRBJ1-5	CASSPYLHQPQHF	TGTGCCAGCAGTCCCTATCTACATCAGCCCCAGCATTTT
TRBD1	NA	TRBV27	TRBJ2-1	CASSTRDSRARSYNEQFF	TGTGCCAGCAGTACCCGGGACAGCAGAGCCCGCTCCTACAATGAGCAGTTCTTC
NA	NA	TRBV12-3/TRBV12-4	TRBJ1-2	CASSLWGARYGYTF	TGTGCCAGCAGTTTATGGGGGGCTAGGTATGGCTACACCTTC
NA	NA	TRBV7-2	TRBJ1-1	CASSFVAAANTEAFF	TGTGCCAGCAGCTTCGTGGCAGCTGCGAACACTGAAGCTTTCTTT
NA	large	TRBV7-2	TRBJ2-1	CASSLGPINEQFF	TGTGCCAGCAGCTTAGGGCCAATCAATGAGCAGTTCTTC
TRBD1	few	TRBV19	TRBJ1-2	CASSRRDSYYGYTF	TGTGCCAGTAGTCGACGGGACAGTTACTATGGCTACACCTTC
NA	few	TRBV19	TRBJ2-5	CASSTEHQETQYF	TGTGCCAGTAGTACGGAACACCAAGAGACCCAGTACTTC
TRBD1	few	TRBV28	TRBJ1-2	CASPRTGGFSNGYTF	TGTGCCAGCCCGAGGACAGGGGGCTTTTCTAATGGCTACACCTTC
NA	NA	TRBV29-1	TRBJ1-2	CSVEDRDFYGYTF	TGCAGCGTTGAAGATCGGGACTTCTATGGCTACACCTTC
NA	few	TRBV6-1	TRBJ1-1	CASSPRQRYKSTEAFF	TGTGCCAGCAGCCCCAGACAGAGATACAAATCCACTGAAGCTTTCTTT
NA	NA	TRBV30	TRBJ1-2	CAWTPRQEINYGYTF	TGTGCCTGGACCCCTCGTCAGGAGATTAACTATGGCTACACCTTC
NA	NA	TRBV12-3/TRBV12-4	TRBJ2-6	CASTDSSGANVLTF	TGTGCCAGCACCGACAGCTCTGGGGCCAACGTCCTGACTTTC
NA	NA	TRBV10-1	TRBJ2-1	CASSKQGSSYKEQFF	TGCGCCAGCAGTAAACAGGGTAGCTCCTACAAAGAGCAGTTCTTC
NA	few	TRBV28	TRBJ1-2	CASSFGSFNYGYTF	TGTGCCAGCAGTTTCGGCTCCTTTAACTATGGCTACACCTTC
NA	NA	TRBV25-1	TRBJ1-6	CASSGTGSSYNSPLHF	TGTGCCAGCAGTGGGACGGGGAGCTCCTATAATTCACCCCTCCACTTT
TRBD1	once	TRBV5-1	TRBJ2-7	CASSPRQGGEQYF	TGCGCCAGCAGCCCTAGACAGGGTGGGGAGCAGTACTTC
TRBD2	NA	TRBV19	TRBJ2-1	CASSPAAGRLYNEQFF	TGTGCCAGTAGCCCCGCAGCGGGAAGACTCTACAATGAGCAGTTCTTC
NA	few	TRBV28	TRBJ2-2	CASSLSLPGAGELFF	TGTGCCAGCAGTTTATCGCTACCTGGCGCCGGGGAGCTGTTTTTT
NA	few	TRBV7-8	TRBJ2-7	CATSGYPYEQYF	TGTGCCACCTCAGGGTACCCCTACGAGCAGTACTTC
NA	large	TRBV6-2/TRBV6-3	TRBJ2-5	CASVGGAQETQYF	TGTGCCAGCGTCGGCGGAGCCCAAGAGACCCAGTACTTC
TRBD2	few	TRBV11-3	TRBJ2-1	CASSSTTSGGPGDEQFF	TGTGCCAGCAGCTCGACGACTAGCGGGGGCCCTGGGGATGAGCAGTTCTTC
NA	few	TRBV19	TRBJ2-1	CASSKGGGTNEQFF	TGTGCCAGTAGTAAGGGAGGGGGGACCAATGAGCAGTTCTTC
NA	medium-sized	TRBV20-1	TRBJ2-3	CSAPPWGMGADTQYF	TGCAGTGCCCCCCCCTGGGGGATGGGGGCAGATACGCAGTATTTT
NA	few	TRBV7-2	TRBJ2-5	CASSPMQETQYF	TGTGCCAGCAGTCCAATGCAAGAGACCCAGTACTTC
NA	NA	TRBV6-1	TRBJ1-1	CASTTRSGRVWTEAFF	TGTGCCAGCACCACCCGGTCGGGAAGAGTGTGGACTGAAGCTTTCTTT
TRBD1	NA	TRBV6-1	TRBJ2-7	CASSIAGTGAQYEQYF	TGTGCCAGCAGTATAGCCGGGACAGGGGCCCAATACGAGCAGTACTTC
NA	few	TRBV18	TRBJ2-1	CASSPEPQGGQFF	TGTGCCAGCTCACCGGAACCTCAGGGAGGGCAGTTCTTC
NA	few	TRBV27	TRBJ2-1	CASSWAGAGRQFF	TGTGCCAGCAGTTGGGCCGGGGCCGGACGTCAGTTCTTC
NA	NA	TRBV18	TRBJ1-2	CASSLRTDYGYTF	TGTGCCAGCTCACTTCGGACGGACTATGGCTACACCTTC
TRBD2	few	TRBV4-2	TRBJ2-1	CASSQEKTSSWQFF	TGTGCCAGCAGCCAAGAAAAGACTAGCAGCTGGCAGTTCTTC
NA	NA	TRBV11-2	TRBJ2-7	CASSLEGLGVAFYEQYF	TGTGCCAGCAGCTTAGAGGGCCTCGGGGTGGCCTTCTACGAGCAGTACTTC
TRBD2	NA	TRBV6-5	TRBJ2-7	CASSYTLDLAAKTYEQYF	TGTGCCAGCAGTTACACCCTGGATCTAGCGGCAAAAACCTACGAGCAGTACTTC
NA	medium-sized	TRBV6-1	TRBJ2-2	CASSESEGEGGELFF	TGTGCCAGCAGTGAAAGTGAGGGGGAGGGCGGGGAGCTGTTTTTT
NA	NA	TRBV2	TRBJ2-7	CASSAQGIHEQYF	TGTGCCAGCAGCGCACAGGGTATCCACGAGCAGTACTTC
TRBD1	NA	TRBV18	TRBJ2-5	CASSPSLGTGETQYF	TGTGCCAGCTCACCAAGCTTGGGGACAGGGGAGACCCAGTACTTC
NA	NA	TRBV5-5	TRBJ2-5	CASSPRGGSETQYF	TGTGCCAGCAGCCCGAGAGGAGGGAGCGAGACCCAGTACTTC
NA	medium-sized	TRBV20-1	TRBJ1-2	CSARDGKDLLSYGYTF	TGCAGTGCTAGAGATGGCAAGGACCTCCTCAGCTATGGCTACACCTTC
NA	NA	TRBV5-1	TRBJ2-3	CASGLRGGRTADTQYF	TGCGCCAGCGGTCTCCGCGGTGGGAGAACTGCAGATACGCAGTATTTT
NA	NA	TRBV11-2	TRBJ2-1	CASSLLGGNNEQFF	TGTGCCAGCAGCTTATTAGGGGGGAACAATGAGCAGTTCTTC
NA	NA	TRBV7-2	TRBJ2-1	CASSLVALGLGGGNEQFF	TGTGCCAGCAGCTTAGTTGCATTAGGACTGGGGGGCGGGAATGAGCAGTTCTTC
NA	few	TRBV5-1	TRBJ1-2	CASSPEEGHYTF	TGCGCCAGCAGCCCAGAAGAGGGACACTACACCTTC
TRBD1	NA	TRBV11-2	TRBJ2-2	CASSLTQGARDTGELFF	TGTGCCAGCAGCCTTACACAGGGGGCGAGGGACACCGGGGAGCTGTTTTTT
TRBD1	NA	TRBV28	TRBJ2-7	CASRAGTGSYEQYF	TGTGCCAGCAGAGCCGGGACAGGGTCCTACGAGCAGTACTTC
NA	NA	TRBV28	TRBJ2-7	CASMQIDTYEQYF	TGTGCCAGCATGCAGATTGATACCTACGAGCAGTACTTC
TRBD1	NA	TRBV7-9	TRBJ1-2	CASSSTGGADGYTF	TGTGCCAGCAGCTCCACAGGGGGCGCCGATGGCTACACCTTC